The TCR beta chain described here comes from a study of shared clonotypes between healthy human individuals. Across the whole study: The study used three CD4 naive, three CD4 memory, two CD8 naive and one CD8 memory plate per donor.

Germline V CDR1 and CDR2: SGHAT, FQDESV (reference sequence). The CDR3 has 13 residues. V was pared by 5 bases and J by 6 bases, with 11 bases between. Sequencing was performed with immunoSEQ multiplex PCR; in TCRdb, only in-frame clones are kept and a portion is missing. The repertoire includes 700,000 to 950,000 clones, about 96% of them detected once, and approximately 0.2% sits in the top ten. In the naive CD8 group, cells lacked CD45RO and were positively selected for CCR7, so terminally differentiated effector memory CD45RA+ cells were left out. Donors were Caucasian adults residing in Nashville, Tennessee, USA.

Sequenced input: naive CD8+ T cells sorted from blood. The clonotype originates from a man aged 30-40 years in good health. The chain employs TRBV11-1 and TRBJ2-1; D is ambiguous. The CDR3: CASSQQATNEQFF. The CDR3 nucleotides are TGTGCCAGCAGCCAGCAAGCGACCAATGAGCAGTTCTTC.